This T cell receptor (beta chain) was found in a study of long-term antiretroviral therapy in people with HIV. Study-wide findings and caveats: An increase in diversity followed ART, yet levels stayed below transplant donor controls. At every time point, clones expanded before ART dominated the repertoire.

Every specimen provided about 0.9-11 million cryopreserved PBMC before DNA extraction took place. Assay version v3.0 of immunoSEQ was used, and it was run at survey level. Sequencing set out to capture about 40,000-55,000 T-cell genomes per sample. Assay: immunoSEQ multiplex PCR; the TCRdb copy retains only in-frame clones and omits some. This sample has fewer than 30,000 clones, with about 80% found just once. On this clone: Antigen: not known.

Trimming removed 5 bases at V and 6 bases at J, with 14 bases between. Germline loops: CDR1 MGHDK, CDR2 SYGVNS. The CDR3 consists of 14 residues. The sequence was obtained from a man under 40 with HIV. The chain couples TRBV25-1 to TRBJ2-1, with D possibly being TRBD2 (6 bases). The material sequenced was unsorted PBMCs, taken 0.7 years before starting antiretroviral therapy. The CDR3 bases are TGTGCCAGCAGTCTCCCCCGGGAGCCCAATGAGCAGTTCTTC. Translating it yields CASSLPREPNEQFF.